This TCR beta chain was identified in a study of Graves' ophthalmopathy and Graves' hyperthyroidism. Overall study findings and caveats: With a specificity of around 77% and a sensitivity of 60% to 71%, the model predicted ophthalmopathy progression.

V lost 5 bases and J lost 9; bases outside the gene matches: 8. This CDR3 comprises 15 residues. Germline CDR1 reads SGHTA; CDR2 reads FQGNSA. This clonotype appeared a few times. Its antigen is not known. RNA transcripts were the source from which TCR beta CDR3 regions were amplified. RT-PCR with HTBI primers came first, then second-round multiplex PCR. MiXCR, run by TCRdb on the multiplex PCR reads, gives a single entry per CDR3 protein. The repertoire holds about 230,000 distinct CDR3 sequences, 40% to 50% seen once, with less than 60% in the top ten. The clonotype originates from an adult man with Graves' ophthalmopathy. The V gene is TRBV7-2, the J gene TRBJ2-5; 14 bases map to TRBD2. The sequencing sample was made of peripheral blood. The CDR3 here is CASSLGLAGGGAQYF. CDR3 sequence (DNA): TGTGCCAGCAGCCTTGGACTAGCGGGGGGTGGGGCCCAGTACTTC.